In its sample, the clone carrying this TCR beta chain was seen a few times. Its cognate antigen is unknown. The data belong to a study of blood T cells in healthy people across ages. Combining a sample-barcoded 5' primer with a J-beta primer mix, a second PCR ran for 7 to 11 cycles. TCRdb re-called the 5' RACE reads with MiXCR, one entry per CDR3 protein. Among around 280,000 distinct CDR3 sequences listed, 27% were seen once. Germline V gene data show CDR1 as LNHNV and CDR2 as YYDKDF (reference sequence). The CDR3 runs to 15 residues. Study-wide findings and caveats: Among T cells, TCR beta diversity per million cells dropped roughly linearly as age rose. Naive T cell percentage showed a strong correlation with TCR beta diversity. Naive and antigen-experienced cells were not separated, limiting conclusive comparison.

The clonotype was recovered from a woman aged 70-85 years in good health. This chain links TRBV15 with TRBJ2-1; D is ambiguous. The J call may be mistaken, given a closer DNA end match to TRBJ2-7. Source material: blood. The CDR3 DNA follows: TGTGCCACCAGCAAAGGAGACAAGTTTGAGAGGGAGCAGTACTTC. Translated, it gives CATSKGDKFEREQYF.